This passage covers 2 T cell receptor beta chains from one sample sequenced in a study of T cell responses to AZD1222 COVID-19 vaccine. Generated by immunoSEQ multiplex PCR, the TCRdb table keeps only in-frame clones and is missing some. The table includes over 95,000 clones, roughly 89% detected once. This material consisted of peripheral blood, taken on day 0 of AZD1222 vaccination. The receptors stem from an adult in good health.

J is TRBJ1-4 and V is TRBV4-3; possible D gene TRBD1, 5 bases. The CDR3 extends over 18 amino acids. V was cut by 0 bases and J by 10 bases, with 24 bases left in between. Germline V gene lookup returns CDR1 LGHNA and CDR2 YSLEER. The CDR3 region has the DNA TGCGCCAGCAGCCAAGATATAGGGACCGCCGGGAGGTTTGGAAAACTGTTTTTT. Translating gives CASSQDIGTAGRFGKLFF.

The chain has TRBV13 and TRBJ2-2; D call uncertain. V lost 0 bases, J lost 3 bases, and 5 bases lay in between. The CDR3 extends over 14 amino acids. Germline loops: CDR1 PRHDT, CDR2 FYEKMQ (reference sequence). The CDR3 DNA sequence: TGTGCCAGCAGCTTAGGCAAGTACACCGGGGAGCTGTTTTTT. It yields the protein CASSLGKYTGELFF.